The 5 T cell receptor beta chains given below trace back to one sample, sequenced in a study of cytomegalovirus exposure and HLA in healthy donors. The PCR had 60 Vbeta and 13 Jbeta primers. The protocol was immunoSEQ multiplex PCR, while the TCRdb copy is restricted to in-frame clones and leaves out a portion. The sample lists 140,000 or so clones; more than 55% were seen once. Material: PBMCs. These receptors all come from a woman in her sixties or seventies in good health and CMV-seronegative.

This rearrangement joins TRBV19 to TRBJ1-1, with D perhaps matching TRBD1 (6 bases). Trimming pared 5 bases from V and 3 bases from J, leaving 22 bases between. This CDR3 contains 17 residues. CDR1 and CDR2 from the germline V gene are LNHDA and SQIVND (reference sequence). In nucleotides, the CDR3 is TGTGCCAGTAGTCAAATCAGGGGCCTGGAAGGGGACACTGAAGCTTTCTTT. It is translated as CASSQIRGLEGDTEAFF.

A few counts support this clone. This rearrangement joins TRBV6-1 to TRBJ2-2; TRBD2 is a possible D gene (6 bases). Looked up from germline, CDR1 is MNHNS and CDR2 is SASEGT. This CDR3 is 11 amino acids long. Trimming removed 10 bases from V and 6 bases from J, with 9 bases in between. The CDR3 DNA follows: TGTGCCATTCGGGAGTCCGGGGAGCTGTTTTTT. Translation gives CAIRESGELFF.

This clone was counted between two and nine times. This chain joins TRBV4-1 and TRBJ2-3; 11 nucleotides align to TRBD2. Looked up from germline, CDR1 is MGHRA and CDR2 is YSYEKL. This CDR3 has 14 amino acids. J gave up 5 bases and V 4 bases, and 2 bases lay outside the gene matches. The DNA of the CDR3 is TGCGCCAGCAGCCTAGCGGGGGGGCTAGATACGCAGTATTTT. Protein sequence: CASSLAGGLDTQYF.

V is TRBV7-2 and J is TRBJ1-2; D is perhaps TRBD1 (6 bases). The germline V gene has CDR1 SGHTA and CDR2 FQGNSA. Trimming left V 1 base short and J 8 bases short, with 17 bases between. The CDR3 is 15 residues long. The DNA of the CDR3 is TGTGCCAGCAGCTTAGACTTTGGCAGGGGTCGAGGCTACACCTTC. It yields the protein CASSLDFGRGRGYTF.

This clone has only one observation. The chain recombines TRBV6-5 with TRBJ2-1, with 7 bases matching TRBD2. The CDR3 has 12 amino acids. The V gene end was trimmed by 6 bases and the J gene end by 5 bases; junction bases not matched to a gene: 1. Germline lookup yields CDR1 MNHEY and CDR2 SVGAGI. For the CDR3, the DNA is TGTGCCAGCAGCCGGGGGGACAATGAGCAGTTCTTC. Its translation: CASSRGDNEQFF.